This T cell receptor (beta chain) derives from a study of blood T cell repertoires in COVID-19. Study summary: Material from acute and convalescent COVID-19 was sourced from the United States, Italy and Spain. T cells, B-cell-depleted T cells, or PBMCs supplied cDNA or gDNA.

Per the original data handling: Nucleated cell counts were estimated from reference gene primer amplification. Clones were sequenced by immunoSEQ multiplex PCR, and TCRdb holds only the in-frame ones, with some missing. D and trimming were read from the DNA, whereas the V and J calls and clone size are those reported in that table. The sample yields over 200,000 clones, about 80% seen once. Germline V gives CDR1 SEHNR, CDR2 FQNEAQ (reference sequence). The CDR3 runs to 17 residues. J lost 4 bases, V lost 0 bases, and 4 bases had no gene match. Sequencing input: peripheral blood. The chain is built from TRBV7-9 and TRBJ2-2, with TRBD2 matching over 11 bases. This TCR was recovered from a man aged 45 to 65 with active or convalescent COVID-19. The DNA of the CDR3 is TGTGCCAGCAGCTTAGCCCTAGCGGGGGGATCCACCGGGGAGCTGTTTTTT. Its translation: CASSLALAGGSTGELFF.